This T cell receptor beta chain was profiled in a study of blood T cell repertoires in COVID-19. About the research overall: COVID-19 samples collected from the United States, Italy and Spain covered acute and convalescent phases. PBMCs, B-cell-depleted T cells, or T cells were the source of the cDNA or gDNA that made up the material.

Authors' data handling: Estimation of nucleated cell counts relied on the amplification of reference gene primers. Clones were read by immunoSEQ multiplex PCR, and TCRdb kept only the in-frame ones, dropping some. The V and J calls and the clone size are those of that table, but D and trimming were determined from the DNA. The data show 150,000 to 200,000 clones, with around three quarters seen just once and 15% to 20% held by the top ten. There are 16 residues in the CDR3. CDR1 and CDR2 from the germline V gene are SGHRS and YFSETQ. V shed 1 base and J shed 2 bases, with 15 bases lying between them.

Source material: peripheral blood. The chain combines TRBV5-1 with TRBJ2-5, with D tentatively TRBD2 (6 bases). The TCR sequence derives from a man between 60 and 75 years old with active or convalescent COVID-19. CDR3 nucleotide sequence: TGCGCCAGCAGCTTGTTGGGGCGTGGAGGGCAAGAGACCCAGTACTTC. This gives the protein CASSLLGRGGQETQYF.